This T cell receptor beta chain was recorded in a study of CD8+CD57+ T cells in acquired aplastic anemia. This CDR3 comprises 13 residues. Germline V gene sequence: CDR1 SGHTA, CDR2 FQGNSA. Trimming took 7 bases from V and 4 from J, leaving 14 bases between them. Genomic DNA acted as the template from which TCR beta VDJ combination and CDR3 sequence profiling were carried out. TCRdb processed the reads anew with MiXCR; each CDR3 protein has one entry. The sample includes about 140,000 distinct CDR3 sequences, around two fifths seen only once; the top ten take 7.5% to 9.5%. Sequencing input: sorted CD4+, CD8+, or CD8+CD57+ T cells (not recorded which) from PBMCs. The chain recombines TRBV7-2 with TRBJ2-7; tentatively, D is TRBD1 (6 bases). This TCR came from a human donor in good health, serving as a control. The CDR3 sequence is CASNNRVPYEQYF. The DNA of the CDR3 is TGTGCCAGCAACAACAGGGTTCCTTACGAGCAGTACTTC.